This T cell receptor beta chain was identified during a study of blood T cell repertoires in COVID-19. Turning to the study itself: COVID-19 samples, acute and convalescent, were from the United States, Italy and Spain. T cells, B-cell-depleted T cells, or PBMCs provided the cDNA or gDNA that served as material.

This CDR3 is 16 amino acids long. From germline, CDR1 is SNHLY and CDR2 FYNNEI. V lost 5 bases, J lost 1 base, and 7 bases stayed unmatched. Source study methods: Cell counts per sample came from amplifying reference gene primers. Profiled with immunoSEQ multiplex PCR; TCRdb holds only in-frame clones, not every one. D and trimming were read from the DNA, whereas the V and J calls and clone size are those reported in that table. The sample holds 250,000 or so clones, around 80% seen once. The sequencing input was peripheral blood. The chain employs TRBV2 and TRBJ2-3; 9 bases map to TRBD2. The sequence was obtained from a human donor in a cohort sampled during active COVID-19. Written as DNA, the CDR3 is TGTGCCAGCAGTCTATTAGCGGGAGTCGGCACAGATACGCAGTATTTT. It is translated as CASSLLAGVGTDTQYF.